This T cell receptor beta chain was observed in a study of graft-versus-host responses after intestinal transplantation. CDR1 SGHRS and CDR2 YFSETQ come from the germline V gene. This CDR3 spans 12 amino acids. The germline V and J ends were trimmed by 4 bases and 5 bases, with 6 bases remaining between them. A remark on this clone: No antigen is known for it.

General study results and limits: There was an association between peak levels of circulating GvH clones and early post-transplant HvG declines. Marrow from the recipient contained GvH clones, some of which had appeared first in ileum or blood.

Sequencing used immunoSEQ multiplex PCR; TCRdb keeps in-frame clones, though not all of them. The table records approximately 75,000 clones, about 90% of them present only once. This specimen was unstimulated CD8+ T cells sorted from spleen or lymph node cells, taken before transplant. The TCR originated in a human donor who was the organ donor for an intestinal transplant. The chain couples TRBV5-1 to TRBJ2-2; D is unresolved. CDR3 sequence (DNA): TGCGCCAGCAGCGCTAAAACCGGGGAGCTGTTTTTT. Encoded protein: CASSAKTGELFF. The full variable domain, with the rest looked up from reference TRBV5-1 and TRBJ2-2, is KAGVTQTPRYLIKTRGQQVTLSCSPISGHRSVSWYQQTPGQGLQFLFEYFSETQRNKGNFPGRFSGRQFSNSRSEMNVSTLELGDSALYLCASSAKTGELFFGEGSRLTVL.